Sequencing of this T cell receptor beta chain was carried out in a study of cytomegalovirus exposure and HLA in healthy donors. On the study more broadly: Of all 400 or so donors who were genotyped, about 80% belonged to the Caucasian-associated ancestry cluster.

This clone came up a few times. Its antigen is undetermined. Notes on the study in general: Indistinguishability led to the exclusion of some V segments, TRBV6-2 and TRBV6-3 included. Cytomegalovirus association was listed for 150 or so TCR beta chains.

This PCR relied on a set of 60 Vbeta primers and 13 Jbeta primers. Measured with immunoSEQ multiplex PCR; TCRdb has only the in-frame clones, and not every one. The sample holds nearly 300,000 clones, 70% to 90% seen once. CDR3 length: 13 residues. The germline V gene has CDR1 SGHKS and CDR2 YYEKEE (reference sequence). V trimming: 2 bases; J trimming: 12 bases; junction bases outside the gene matches: 5. The chain is built from TRBV5-5 and TRBJ2-2; 9 bases match TRBD1. This TCR was sampled from a man in his forties in good health and CMV-seropositive. The sequenced sample was PBMCs. DNA for the CDR3: TGTGCCAGCAGCTTCTGGGACAGGGCGAAGCTGTTTTTT. Protein sequence: CASSFWDRAKLFF.